The 29 T cell receptor beta chains given below trace back to one sample, sequenced in a study of blood T cell repertoires in COVID-19. Produced via immunoSEQ multiplex PCR; TCRdb's table is partial and in-frame only. The sample has roughly 250,000 clones, approximately 80% seen once. Sequenced sample: peripheral blood. The receptor source for this set is a woman in her 70s with acute or convalescent COVID-19.

This clone showed up just once. This sequence joins TRBV19 and TRBJ1-1, with 7 bases matching TRBD1. The length of the CDR3 is 17 residues. Trimming cost V 3 bases and J 2 bases; bases outside gene matches: 12. CDR1 LNHDA and CDR2 SQIVND come from the germline V gene (reference sequence). The CDR3: CASSIGDRNQVNTEAFF. DNA for the CDR3: TGTGCCAGTAGTATCGGGGACAGAAATCAGGTAAACACTGAAGCTTTCTTT.

A remark on this clone: Additional DNA sequences in this sample encode the identical CDR3. This rearrangement joins TRBV5-1 to TRBJ2-7, with D possibly TRBD2 on 6 matching bases. Per germline, CDR1 SGHRS and CDR2 YFSETQ. The CDR3 is made up of 14 amino acids. Trimming took off 0 bases at V and 2 bases at J, with 9 bases between the two ends. CDR3 in DNA: TGCGCCAGCAGCTTGGGGAGGGAGACCTACGAGCAGTACTTC. This encodes CASSLGRETYEQYF. Filled out from reference TRBV5-1 and TRBJ2-7, the complete variable domain reads KAGVTQTPRYLIKTRGQQVTLSCSPISGHRSVSWYQQTPGQGLQFLFEYFSETQRNKGNFPGRFSGRQFSNSRSEMNVSTLELGDSALYLCASSLGRETYEQYFGPGTRLTVT.

This sequence joins TRBV7-9 and TRBJ2-4; TRBD1 aligns across 10 bases. From germline, CDR1 is SEHNR and CDR2 FQNEAQ (reference sequence). The CDR3 has 16 residues. V lost 1 base and J lost 6; bases outside the gene matches: 6. CDR3 amino acids: CASSLVADRGRNIQYF. CDR3 in DNA: TGTGCCAGCAGCTTAGTGGCGGACAGGGGGAGAAACATTCAGTACTTC.

The rearrangement joins TRBV7-8 to TRBJ1-3; 7 bases are shared with TRBD1. V gave up 6 bases and J gave up 3 bases; unmatched junction bases: 5. Germline V gives CDR1 SGHVS, CDR2 FQNEAQ. The CDR3 sequence is 14 residues long. The CDR3 sequence: CASRRDRVGNTIYF. As DNA, the CDR3 is TGTGCCAGCAGACGAGACAGGGTTGGAAACACCATATATTTT.

CDR3 loop: CASSPGQGNEKLFF. CDR3 bases: TGCGCCAGCTCACCGGGACAGGGGAACGAAAAACTGTTTTTT. The chain couples TRBV5-1 to TRBJ1-4, with 10 nucleotides matching TRBD1. Trimming at V came to 7 bases and at J to 8 bases, leaving 8 bases not matched to a gene. The CDR3 spans 14 residues. Germline CDR1 SGHRS, CDR2 YFSETQ.

The chain joins TRBV10-3 to TRBJ1-2; possible D gene TRBD1, 6 bases. The CDR3 spans 12 residues. V was cut by 10 bases and J by 10 bases, with 19 bases left in between. Germline V gene data show CDR1 as ENHRY and CDR2 as SYGVKD. CDR3 in DNA: TGTGCCACCAGGGGCATACAGGGTGACTACACCTTC. It codes for CATRGIQGDYTF.

The chain combines TRBV27 with TRBJ1-5; a weak D match, TRBD1 (6 bases). This CDR3 spans 18 amino acids. Germline CDR1 MNHEY, CDR2 SMNVEV (reference sequence). V dropped 6 bases and J dropped 5 bases, with 26 bases sitting between them. CDR3 in DNA: TGTGCCAGCAGGATGAACAGGGCCACCATCGGTAGGGATCAGCCCCAGCATTTT. It codes for CASRMNRATIGRDQPQHF.

This sequence joins TRBV19 and TRBJ2-7; D is unclear. Germline V gene sequence: CDR1 LNHDA, CDR2 SQIVND (reference sequence). The V and J ends lost 3 bases and 1 base respectively, with 7 bases between them. This CDR3 has 13 residues. The CDR3 sequence: CASSMTLSYEQYF. The CDR3 DNA reads TGTGCCAGTAGTATGACTCTTTCCTACGAGCAGTACTTC.

The V call is TRBV28, the J call TRBJ1-5, with 8 nucleotides matching TRBD1. The CDR3 has 16 residues. Germline CDR1 reads MDHEN; CDR2 reads SYDVKM. V was pared by 4 bases and J by 2 bases, with 7 bases of the junction left unmatched. DNA for the CDR3: TGTGCCAGCAGTTACCCGACAGGGGCGCGCAATCAGCCCCAGCATTTT. As protein: CASSYPTGARNQPQHF.

Concerning this clone itself: Additional DNA sequences in this sample encode the identical CDR3. V is TRBV29-1 and J is TRBJ1-2; D is ambiguous. The CDR3 extends over 12 amino acids. Per germline, CDR1 SQVTM and CDR2 ANQGSEA. V gave up 3 bases and J gave up 0 bases, with 5 bases separating them. The CDR3 reads CSVDGTNYGYTF. CDR3 in DNA: TGCAGCGTTGACGGTACTAACTATGGCTACACCTTC.

The chain uses TRBV3-1 (or the pseudogene TRBV3-2) and TRBJ2-5; 7 bases are shared with TRBD2. This CDR3 region has 16 residues. Trimming removed 0 bases from V and 2 bases from J; junction bases left unmatched: 6. Per germline, CDR1 LGHDT and CDR2 YNNKEL (reference sequence). DNA of the CDR3: TGTGCCAGCAGCCAAGATCGGACGGGGGGACAAGAGACCCAGTACTTC. Translating it yields CASSQDRTGGQETQYF.

V usage is TRBV7-9 and J usage is TRBJ1-1; possibly TRBD1 for D (6 bases). This CDR3 region has 16 residues. Germline lookup yields CDR1 SEHNR and CDR2 FQNEAQ (reference sequence). V was clipped by 5 bases and J by 1 base, with 17 bases between them. CDR3 protein: CASSPSGGAGNTEAFF. DNA of the CDR3: TGTGCCAGCAGCCCGTCTGGGGGCGCAGGGAACACTGAAGCTTTCTTT.

The rearrangement joins TRBV7-9 to TRBJ2-3, with D tentatively TRBD1 (5 bases). The V gene lost 4 bases and the J gene lost 4 bases, with 9 bases spanning the gap. The length of the CDR3 is 13 residues. Germline V gene lookup returns CDR1 SEHNR and CDR2 FQNEAQ (reference sequence). CDR3 nucleotides: TGTGCCAGCAGCTATTCAGGGCCAGATACGCAGTATTTT. This translates into CASSYSGPDTQYF. The whole variable domain, remainder taken from reference TRBV7-9 and TRBJ2-3, is DTGVSQNPRHKITKRGQNVTFRCDPISEHNRLYWYRQTLGQGPEFLTYFQNEAQLEKSRLLSDRFSAERPKGSFSTLEIQRTEQGDSAMYLCASSYSGPDTQYFGPGTRLTVL.

As regards this clone: The junction and the germline gene differ at one end; a read error may be behind it. This chain joins TRBV6-2 or TRBV6-3 and TRBJ2-7, with 8 bases fitting TRBD1. Germline V gene lookup returns CDR1 MNHEY and CDR2 SVGEGT. The length of the CDR3 is 12 residues. CDR3 sequence: CASSYSTGGPEF. CDR3 nucleotide sequence: TGTGCCAGCAGTTACTCCACAGGGGGGCCGGAATTC.

The V and J genes are TRBV29-1 and TRBJ1-2; D unclear. The CDR3 length is 13 residues. Germline CDR1 SQVTM, CDR2 ANQGSEA. Trimming cost V 3 bases and J 4 bases, with 12 bases left between them. This chain's CDR3 is CSVDGAGSYGYTF. The CDR3 bases are TGCAGCGTTGATGGTGCAGGATCCTATGGCTACACCTTC.

V gene TRBV27 combines with J gene TRBJ2-3; a possible D gene is TRBD2 (5 bases). Germline loops: CDR1 MNHEY, CDR2 SMNVEV (reference sequence). This CDR3 is 14 amino acids long. Trimming took off 7 bases at V and 0 bases at J, with 11 bases between the two ends. The CDR3 DNA sequence: TGTGCCAGCAACCTAGCTCGTAGCACAGATACGCAGTATTTT. It is translated as CASNLARSTDTQYF.

This rearrangement joins TRBV3-1 (or the pseudogene TRBV3-2) to TRBJ2-7; TRBD1 aligns across 12 bases. Germline lookup yields CDR1 LGHDT and CDR2 YNNKEL (reference sequence). The CDR3 runs 18 residues. Losses at the gene ends were 2 bases for V and 6 bases for J; bases not matched to a gene: 14. Here the CDR3 reads CASSQLGTGGSPRGEQYF. CDR3 nucleotides: TGTGCCAGCAGCCAATTAGGGACAGGGGGCAGCCCTAGGGGCGAGCAGTACTTC.

The V call is TRBV2, the J call TRBJ1-5; unclear D gene. The CDR3 length is 15 residues. The germline V gene has CDR1 SNHLY and CDR2 FYNNEI. The V end was cut by 3 bases, the J end by 2 bases, with 11 bases between. The CDR3, as DNA: TGTGCCAGCAGTGATCTCGGTCTAGGCAATCAGCCCCAGCATTTT. It yields the protein CASSDLGLGNQPQHF.

This chain connects TRBV28 to TRBJ1-5; D gene uncertain. Germline CDR1 and CDR2: MDHEN and SYDVKM. CDR3 length: 13 amino acids. V was clipped by 5 bases and J by 4 bases, with 9 bases between them. The CDR3 is CASSPPINQPQHF. In nucleotides, the CDR3 is TGTGCCAGCAGTCCCCCCATTAATCAGCCCCAGCATTTT.

The chain combines TRBV6-6 with TRBJ1-2; the D gene is possibly TRBD1 (6 bases). Germline values: CDR1 MNHNY, CDR2 SVGAGI (reference sequence). This CDR3 contains 15 residues. Trimming shortened V by 6 bases and J by 2 bases, and 16 bases separated the two germline ends. This CDR3 reads CASRDRRTENYGYTF. CDR3 in DNA: TGTGCCAGCAGAGACCGTCGGACAGAGAACTATGGCTACACCTTC.

This clone was counted once. CDR3 amino acids: CASSFSQANTGELFF. As DNA, the CDR3 is TGTGCCAGCAGCTTTTCTCAGGCGAACACCGGGGAGCTGTTTTTT. V usage is TRBV7-8 and J usage is TRBJ2-2; D is uncertain. Germline loops: CDR1 SGHVS, CDR2 FQNEAQ. The V end lost 3 bases, the J end lost 0 bases, and 8 bases lay between the germline ends. The CDR3 extends over 15 amino acids. Together with reference TRBV7-8 and TRBJ2-2, the CDR3 gives the full variable domain: GAGVSQSPRYKVAKRGQDVALRCDPISGHVSLFWYQQALGQGPEFLTYFQNEAQLDKSGLPSDRFFAERPEGSVSTLKIQRTQQEDSAVYLCASSFSQANTGELFFGEGSRLTVL.

The J gene is TRBJ2-2, the V gene TRBV5-1, with a possible D match to TRBD1 (6 bases). The CDR3 length is 14 residues. Germline CDR1 is SGHRS and CDR2 is YFSETQ. V lost 5 bases and J 0 bases, leaving 8 bases between the germline ends. CDR3 region: CASRQGANTGELFF. CDR3 DNA sequence: TGCGCCAGCAGACAGGGCGCGAACACCGGGGAGCTGTTTTTT.

This clone has just a few counts. The chain employs TRBV5-6 and TRBJ1-1; D remains ambiguous. The CDR3 length is 14 residues. In germline, CDR1 is SGHDT, CDR2 YYEEEE. V gave up 4 bases and J gave up 5 bases, with 15 bases separating them. CDR3 in amino acids: CASSPPGYGTEAFF. CDR3 DNA: TGTGCCAGCAGCCCCCCGGGGTACGGTACTGAAGCTTTCTTT.

The chain joins TRBV7-2 to TRBJ1-6; 7 bases are shared with TRBD1. Germline V gives CDR1 SGHTA, CDR2 FQGNSA. V was clipped by 0 bases and J by 4 bases; unmatched bases: 6. This CDR3 has 17 residues. The chain's CDR3 is CASSLAERGLYNSPLHF. The CDR3 DNA follows: TGTGCCAGCAGCTTAGCCGAGAGGGGGCTATATAATTCACCCCTCCACTTT.

J is TRBJ1-1 and V is TRBV12-3 or TRBV12-4; D remains unclear. The CDR3 contains 12 residues. With 6 bases removed from V and 1 base from J, the gap between germline ends came to 6 bases. As DNA, the CDR3 is TGTGCCAGCAGAGAGGCGAACACTGAAGCTTTCTTT. This encodes CASREANTEAFF.

The chain is built from TRBV5-8 and TRBJ1-3; D gene ambiguous. This CDR3 region has 15 residues. V dropped 4 bases and J dropped 0 bases, with 11 bases sitting between them. Germline CDR1 reads SGHTS; CDR2 reads YDEGEE. CDR3 protein: CASSPGIHSGNTIYF. CDR3 DNA: TGTGCCAGCAGCCCGGGGATCCACTCTGGAAACACCATATATTTT. Full variable domain (rest looked up from reference TRBV5-8 and TRBJ1-3): EAGVTQSPTHLIKTRGQQATLRCSPISGHTSVYWYQQALGLGLQFLLWYDEGEERNRGNFPPRFSGRQFPNYSSELNVNALELEDSALYLCASSPGIHSGNTIYFGEGSWLTVV.

Remarks on this clone: A much larger clone differs from this one at a single base, so this may be a read error. This chain uses TRBV27 with TRBJ1-6; the match to TRBD1 covers 8 bases. Germline V gene sequence: CDR1 MNHEY, CDR2 SMNVEV (reference sequence). The CDR3 loop spans 14 amino acids. V shed 6 bases and J 6 bases; nucleotides not matched to a gene: 4. CDR3: CASSPDRANSPLHF. The CDR3 nucleotides read TGTGCCAGCAGCCCGGACAGGGCTAATTCACCCCTCCACTTT.

The chain joins TRBV6-2 or TRBV6-3 to TRBJ1-1, with D unclear. V was clipped by 3 bases and J by 5 bases, with 4 bases between them. Germline CDR1 is MNHEY and CDR2 is SVGEGT. The CDR3 covers 11 residues. In DNA form, the CDR3 reads TGTGCCAGCAGTTATCGGACTGAAGCTTTCTTT. Translation gives CASSYRTEAFF.

This clone showed up just a few times. The chain couples TRBV5-4 to TRBJ2-7; 7 nucleotides line up with TRBD2. There are 15 residues in the CDR3. The junction had 5 bases not matched to a gene; V was cut back by 2 bases and J by 0 bases. Germline V gene sequence: CDR1 SGHNT, CDR2 YYREEE (reference sequence). CDR3 sequence (DNA): TGTGCCAGCAGCTTTACTAGCGTTGTCTCCTACGAGCAGTACTTC. Amino acids: CASSFTSVVSYEQYF.